This T cell receptor beta chain was recovered during a study of T cells in Graves' hyperthyroidism and ophthalmopathy. Germline V gene sequence: CDR1 KGHDR, CDR2 SFDVKD. This CDR3 is built from 18 residues. V trimming: 4 bases; J trimming: 1 base; junction bases outside the gene matches: 14. The source material, RNA transcripts, was used to amplify TCR beta CDR3 regions. A set of HTBI primers served as the primers for a first-round RT-PCR of the TCR CDR3. TCRdb independently ran MiXCR on the multiplex PCR reads; one entry per CDR3 protein. The sample records hundreds of thousands of distinct CDR3 sequences, over 40% being singletons.

The V and J genes are TRBV24-1 and TRBJ1-2; 7 nucleotides match TRBD1. The sequencing input was peripheral blood or thyroid tissue (not recorded which). The receptor's source is an adult man with Graves' disease, either hyperthyroidism or ophthalmopathy (not recorded which). The chain's CDR3 is CATSDPGQTSSFNYGYTF. The CDR3 region has the DNA TGTGCCACCAGTGACCCGGGACAGACATCTTCCTTTAACTATGGCTACACCTTC.